A selection of T cell receptor beta chains follows, all from one sample in a study of tumor-infiltrating lymphocytes in localized non-small cell lung cancer. Sequencing was performed with immunoSEQ multiplex PCR; in TCRdb, only in-frame clones are kept and a portion is missing. This sample has approximately 6,200 clones; approximately 71% occur once, and the top ten carry 13% to 15%. The sequencing input was lung tumor tissue. These receptors were taken from a human donor with non-small cell lung cancer. CDR3s include the opening cysteine and the closing phenylalanine or tryptophan. D genes are given only for firm matches. Size tells how often a clone was seen (once, few, many) or the class of an expanded clone, and some rows leave it out.

size | J | D | length | V | DNA | CDR3
NA | TRBJ1-1 | NA | 13 | TRBV29-1 | TGCAGCGCCAGCGACAGGTGGAACACTGAAGCTTTCTTT | CSASDRWNTEAFF
few | TRBJ2-5 | TRBD2 | 15 | TRBV5-4 | TGTGCCAGCAGCTTGCTCCTAGCGGATGGGGCGACCCAGTACTTC | CASSLLLADGATQYF
few | TRBJ1-4 | NA | 14 | TRBV4-2 | TGTGCCAGCAGCCAAGCAGCAACTAATGAAAAACTGTTTTTT | CASSQAATNEKLFF
NA | TRBJ1-1 | TRBD1 | 14 | TRBV7-2 | TGTGCCAGCAGCTCCTACAGGGGGCTCACTGAAGCTTTCTTT | CASSSYRGLTEAFF
NA | TRBJ2-2 | NA | 16 | TRBV10-2 | TGCGCCAGCAGCCGGGAACTCGGGACGGGCACCGGGGAGCTGTTTTTT | CASSRELGTGTGELFF
NA | TRBJ1-2 | NA | 12 | TRBV6-5 | TGTGCCAGCAGTTACTTCGGCTATGGCTACACCTTC | CASSYFGYGYTF
NA | TRBJ2-3 | TRBD2 | 15 | TRBV7-2 | TGTGCCAGCAGCCAGCAACTAGCGAGGACAGATACGCAGTATTTT | CASSQQLARTDTQYF
NA | TRBJ1-1 | TRBD1 | 15 | TRBV6-6 | TGTGCCAGCAGTCCTCACAGGGGAGGGAACACTGAAGCTTTCTTT | CASSPHRGGNTEAFF
NA | TRBJ2-2 | NA | 15 | TRBV2 | TGTGCCAGCATGGTAGAGACAGGGAACACCGGGGAGCTGTTTTTT | CASMVETGNTGELFF
NA | TRBJ2-6 | NA | 16 | TRBV4-1 | TGCGCCAGCAGCCCCCCCAGAACTTCTGGGGCCAACGTCCTGACTTTC | CASSPPRTSGANVLTF
NA | TRBJ2-3 | NA | 13 | TRBV28 | TGTGCCAGCAGTTTAGTAGCCCAAAATACGCAGTATTTT | CASSLVAQNTQYF
medium-sized | TRBJ1-1 | TRBD1 | 18 | TRBV19 | TGTGCCAGTAGTTTTGATCCGGGACAGGGGGCAGGTCAGACTGAAGCTTTCTTT | CASSFDPGQGAGQTEAFF
NA | TRBJ2-7 | NA | 14 | TRBV6-1 | TGTGCCAGCGGCGTCGGCAGGGCCACCTACGAGCAGTACTTC | CASGVGRATYEQYF
NA | TRBJ1-2 | NA | 12 | TRBV5-4 | TGTGCCAGCAGCTTGTACTCAGCTGGCTACACCTTC | CASSLYSAGYTF
NA | TRBJ1-3 | TRBD1 | 14 | TRBV5-4 | TGTGCCAGCAGCTTTTCAGGGGGAGGAAACACCATATATTTT | CASSFSGGGNTIYF
NA | TRBJ2-2 | NA | 16 | TRBV5-6 | TGTGCCAGCAGCCCGGACGGACAACCGGGCACCGGGGAGCTGTTTTTT | CASSPDGQPGTGELFF
NA | TRBJ1-2 | NA | 14 | TRBV30 | TGTGCCTGGAGTTCGGGGGGCACAAACTATGGCTACACCTTC | CAWSSGGTNYGYTF
few | TRBJ2-1 | NA | 17 | TRBV4-2 | TGTGCCAGCAGCCAAGATGGGAGGGGGCCGTCCTACAATGAGCAGTTCTTC | CASSQDGRGPSYNEQFF
NA | TRBJ1-1 | TRBD1 | 14 | TRBV4-1 | TGCGCCAGCAGCCTAGGACAGGGGGCGAAGGAAGCTTTCTTT | CASSLGQGAKEAFF
once | TRBJ2-7 | TRBD2 | 16 | TRBV18 | TGTGCCAGCTCACCACCGAAGACTAGCGGATACTACGAGCAGTACTTC | CASSPPKTSGYYEQYF
NA | TRBJ1-5 | NA | 16 | TRBV7-8 | TGTGCCAGCAGCTTAGTTCGGAGCCAGAGCAATCAGCCCCAGCATTTT | CASSLVRSQSNQPQHF
NA | TRBJ2-7 | NA | 13 | TRBV11-3 | TGTGCCAGCAGCTTGTCTAACTCCTACGAGCAGTACTTC | CASSLSNSYEQYF
NA | TRBJ1-2 | NA | 16 | TRBV18 | TGTGCCAGCTCACCACAGGGCGGTACTATTAACTATGGCTACACCTTC | CASSPQGGTINYGYTF